The 27 T cell receptor beta chains below all came from one sample that was sequenced in a study of CD8+ T cells in alopecia areata. The treatment denotes: oral pan-JAK inhibitor, 5-10 mg twice daily. RNA, once extracted, was reverse transcribed into cDNA for use as the sequencing template. Sequenced by immunoSEQ multiplex PCR; TCRdb stores in-frame clones only, minus some. Of some 200,000 clones listed, about 60% are singletons. Specimen: CD8+ T cells sorted from blood, collected at week 24, from a patient treated with tofacitinib. Receptors originate from a human donor with alopecia areata.

For this clone: Since a much larger clone is just one base distant, this may be a read error. Additional DNA sequences in this sample encode the identical CDR3. V is TRBV5-6 and J is TRBJ2-1; no reliable D call. The V end was cut by 0 bases, the J end by 2 bases, with 3 bases between. Germline CDR1 is SGHDT and CDR2 is YYEEEE. CDR3 size: 13 residues. CDR3 DNA: TGTGCCAGCAGCTTGGGGGCCTACAATGAGCAGTTCTTC. This sequence encodes CASSLGAYNEQFF.

This clone came up a few times. At one boundary the junction diverges from the germline segment, which might be a read error. The chain carries TRBV29-1 and TRBJ1-1; 10 bases agree with TRBD1. CDR3 size: 12 residues. Germline loops: CDR1 SQVTM, CDR2 ANQGSEA. In nucleotides, the CDR3 is TGCAGTGTTGGGGACAGGGGCACTGAAGCTTTCTTT. Translating gives CSVGDRGTEAFF.

V usage is TRBV14 and J usage is TRBJ1-2; maybe TRBD1 (5 bases). V was pared by 0 bases and J by 4 bases, with 18 bases between. Germline V gene data show CDR1 as SGHDN and CDR2 as FVKESK. This CDR3 spans 17 amino acids. In DNA form, the CDR3 reads TGTGCCAGCAGCCAAGATACGCAGGATGGGACCCTCTATGGCTACACCTTC. Translating it yields CASSQDTQDGTLYGYTF.

This clone was seen a single time. The J gene is TRBJ2-7, the V gene TRBV10-3; no clear D gene. V lost 2 bases, J lost 0 bases, and 5 bases lay in between. This CDR3 has 13 amino acids. Per germline, CDR1 ENHRY and CDR2 SYGVKD. CDR3 DNA: TGTGCCATCAGTGAGCTCAACTCCTACGAGCAGTACTTC. Amino acids: CAISELNSYEQYF.

The V call is TRBV7-9, the J call TRBJ1-2; no reliable D call. V was trimmed by 2 bases and J by 4 bases, leaving 5 bases between them. The CDR3 covers 12 residues. In germline, CDR1 is SEHNR, CDR2 FQNEAQ (reference sequence). The CDR3 sequence: CASSLSSYGYTF. CDR3 DNA: TGTGCCAGCAGCTTAAGTTCCTATGGCTACACCTTC.

CDR3 in amino acids: CASSHGTGLNQPQHF. The CDR3 bases are TGTGCCAGCAGCCACGGGACAGGGTTGAATCAGCCCCAGCATTTT. The chain couples TRBV5-6 to TRBJ1-5; 9 positions agree with TRBD1. The CDR3 runs to 15 residues. The ends lost 4 bases at V and 4 bases at J; junction bases unmatched: 6. Germline-derived CDR1 and CDR2 are SGHDT and YYEEEE.

The chain employs TRBV5-6 and TRBJ2-2, with D possibly being TRBD1 (5 bases). V was shortened by 1 base and J by 0 bases, with 7 bases between the two germline ends. Germline V lookup: CDR1 SGHDT, CDR2 YYEEEE. The length of the CDR3 is 15 residues. CDR3 protein: CASSLFRANTGELFF. The CDR3 DNA sequence: TGTGCCAGCAGCTTGTTCAGGGCGAACACCGGGGAGCTGTTTTTT. Looking up the rest from reference TRBV5-6 and TRBJ2-2 gives the full variable domain: DAGVTQSPTHLIKTRGQQVTLRCSPKSGHDTVSWYQQALGQGPQFIFQYYEEEERQRGNFPDRFSGHQFPNYSSELNVNALLLGDSALYLCASSLFRANTGELFFGEGSRLTVL.

This rearrangement joins TRBV2 to TRBJ2-7, with D unclear. Germline values: CDR1 SNHLY, CDR2 FYNNEI. The CDR3 totals 13 residues. The V gene lost 7 bases and the J gene lost 5 bases, with 15 bases spanning the gap. In DNA form, the CDR3 reads TGTGCCAGCATGACCGGATTCCGCCACGAGCAGTACTTC. Translating it yields CASMTGFRHEQYF. Filled out from reference TRBV2 and TRBJ2-7, the complete variable domain reads EPEVTQTPSHQVTQMGQEVILRCVPISNHLYFYWYRQILGQKVEFLVSFYNNEISEKSEIFDDQFSVERPDGSNFTLKIRSTKLEDSAMYFCASMTGFRHEQYFGPGTRLTVT.

This clone was found a few times. This CDR3 is CASSLAAGGGPTDTQYF. The DNA of the CDR3 is TGTGCCAGTAGCCTCGCCGCGGGCGGGGGGCCCACAGATACGCAGTATTTT. The V and J genes are TRBV19 and TRBJ2-3; 8 bases are a match to TRBD2. Trimming cost V 6 bases and J 2 bases; bases outside gene matches: 13. This CDR3 has 17 amino acids. In germline, CDR1 is LNHDA, CDR2 SQIVND (reference sequence).

V is TRBV5-1 and J is TRBJ1-4; D possibly corresponds to TRBD1 (6 bases). The CDR3 has 15 amino acids. Trimming cost V 4 bases and J 7 bases, with 17 bases left between them. In germline, CDR1 is SGHRS, CDR2 YFSETQ. The chain's CDR3 is CASSPGQSLGEKLFF. For the CDR3, the DNA is TGCGCCAGCAGCCCTGGACAGTCCCTCGGTGAAAAACTGTTTTTT.

This clone has at least ten counts. The chain recombines TRBV9 with TRBJ1-6; the D is unclear. The V end lost 3 bases, the J end lost 8 bases, and 12 bases lay between the germline ends. CDR1 is SGDLS, CDR2 YYNGEE, per germline. The CDR3 sequence is 14 residues long. The DNA of the CDR3 is TGTGCCAGCAGCGCCACAGATCCTTATTCACCCCTCCACTTT. This codes for CASSATDPYSPLHF. Filled out from reference TRBV9 and TRBJ1-6, the complete variable domain reads DSGVTQTPKHLITATGQRVTLRCSPRSGDLSVYWYQQSLDQGLQFLIQYYNGEERAKGNILERFSAQQFPDLHSELNLSSLELGDSALYFCASSATDPYSPLHFGNGTRLTVT.

In the case of this clone: Other nucleotide sequences in the sample specify the same CDR3. V is TRBV30 and J is TRBJ1-5; no clear D gene. This CDR3 has 14 residues. Trimming removed 0 bases at V and 1 base at J, with 7 bases between. CDR1 is GTSNPN and CDR2 is SVGIG in the germline V gene (reference sequence). CDR3 in DNA: TGTGCCTGGAGTGTGGGAGGGAGCAATCAGCCCCAGCATTTT. It codes for CAWSVGGSNQPQHF. The whole variable domain, filled in from reference TRBV30 and TRBJ1-5, reads SQTIHQWPATLVQPVGSPLSLECTVEGTSNPNLYWYRQAAGRGLQLLFYSVGIGQISSEVPQNLSASRPQDRQFILSSKKLLLSDSGFYLCAWSVGGSNQPQHFGDGTRLSIL.

This clone was observed a few times. The chain carries TRBV7-9 and TRBJ1-3; D perhaps matches TRBD1 (5 bases). CDR1 is SEHNR, CDR2 FQNEAQ, per germline (reference sequence). The CDR3 runs 11 residues. The V end lost 5 bases, the J end lost 15 bases, and 14 bases lay between the germline ends. CDR3 DNA sequence: TGTGCCAGCAGCACCGACAGTGGAGGATATTTT. It translates to CASSTDSGGYF.

This clone was counted a few times. The J gene is TRBJ2-2, the V gene TRBV5-1; no reliable D call. V was pared by 3 bases and J by 1 base, with 1 base between. The CDR3 extends over 12 amino acids. Per the germline V gene, CDR1 is SGHRS and CDR2 is YFSETQ. DNA for the CDR3: TGCGCCAGCAGCTGGAACACCGGGGAGCTGTTTTTT. Its protein is CASSWNTGELFF.

A note on this clone: Other nucleotide sequences from this sample produce the same CDR3. The chain joins TRBV29-1 to TRBJ2-7; 10 bases are a match to TRBD1. CDR1 is SQVTM and CDR2 is ANQGSEA in the germline V gene. The CDR3 consists of 13 residues. Germline trimming cut 1 base from V and 4 bases from J; bases unmatched to any gene: 1. CDR3 DNA sequence: TGCAGCGTTGAAGGGACAGGGGGATACGAGCAGTACTTC. Its protein is CSVEGTGGYEQYF.

The chain uses TRBV7-2 and TRBJ1-1, with D hard to call. The CDR3 loop spans 16 amino acids. Germline CDR1 and CDR2: SGHTA and FQGNSA. V lost 2 bases and J 0 bases, leaving 13 bases between the germline ends. The CDR3 loop reads CASSLRAATMNTEAFF. CDR3 bases: TGTGCCAGCAGCTTACGGGCAGCTACAATGAACACTGAAGCTTTCTTT.

J is TRBJ2-7 and V is TRBV10-3; no firm D call. CDR1 is ENHRY, CDR2 SYGVKD, per germline. The CDR3 runs 12 residues. V was cut by 6 bases and J by 0 bases, with 6 bases left in between. The CDR3 region is CAISEVSYEQYF. The CDR3 bases are TGTGCCATCAGCGAGGTCTCCTACGAGCAGTACTTC.

This clone was detected once. J is TRBJ2-1 and V is TRBV9; a possible D gene is TRBD1 (6 bases). CDR1 and CDR2 (germline): SGDLS, YYNGEE. The CDR3 consists of 14 residues. Trimming left V 6 bases short and J 9 bases short, with 19 bases between. This CDR3 reads CASTEGTPGGEQFF. For the CDR3, the DNA is TGTGCCAGCACCGAAGGGACACCAGGCGGTGAGCAGTTCTTC.

The chain has TRBV12-5 and TRBJ1-5; D not resolved. The V end lost 6 bases, the J end lost 5 bases, and 11 bases lay between the germline ends. This CDR3 contains 13 residues. Per the germline V gene, CDR1 is LGHNT and CDR2 is FRNRAP. CDR3 in amino acids: CASGPASDQPQHF. CDR3 nucleotide sequence: TGTGCTAGTGGCCCCGCAAGCGATCAGCCCCAGCATTTT.

Worth noting for this clone: The junction departs from the called germline gene at one end, perhaps through a read error. The chain links TRBV7-9 to TRBJ2-5, with D possibly matching TRBD1 (5 bases). CDR3 length: 14 amino acids. Per the germline V gene, CDR1 is SEHNR and CDR2 is FQNEAQ (reference sequence). The CDR3 DNA sequence: TGTGCCAGCAGCTTAACGGTCAGGGCAGAGGCCCAGTACTTC. As protein: CASSLTVRAEAQYF.

The V and J genes are TRBV2 and TRBJ2-7; 9 bases align to TRBD1. V dropped 7 bases and J dropped 2; count of bases not matched to a gene: 6. The germline V gene has CDR1 SNHLY and CDR2 FYNNEI. CDR3 size: 14 residues. The chain's CDR3 is CASKGQGGTYEQYF. The DNA of the CDR3 is TGTGCCAGCAAGGGACAGGGAGGGACCTACGAGCAGTACTTC.

For the CDR3, the DNA is TGTGCCAGCAGTTGGGGTTTGAATGAGCAGTTCTTC. It yields the protein CASSWGLNEQFF. The genes are TRBV27 and TRBJ2-1; D is uncertain. The length of the CDR3 is 12 residues. Trimming took off 4 bases at V and 7 bases at J, with 8 bases between the two ends. Per germline, CDR1 MNHEY and CDR2 SMNVEV (reference sequence).

This chain's CDR3 is CASSTRPILGVNTEAFF. The CDR3 DNA sequence: TGTGCCAGCAGTACCCGACCGATACTCGGTGTGAACACTGAAGCTTTCTTT. The V call is TRBV27, the J call TRBJ1-1, with no clear D. Germline V gene data show CDR1 as MNHEY and CDR2 as SMNVEV (reference sequence). Trimming shortened V by 5 bases and J by 0 bases, and 19 bases separated the two germline ends. The CDR3 has 17 residues.

The chain employs TRBV7-9 and TRBJ2-1, with D unresolved. The CDR3 is made up of 12 amino acids. CDR1 and CDR2 from the germline V gene are SEHNR and FQNEAQ (reference sequence). With 1 base removed from V and 5 bases from J, the gap between germline ends came to 3 bases. The CDR3 region has the DNA TGTGCCAGCAGCTTAGGTAACAATGAGCAGTTCTTC. It yields the protein CASSLGNNEQFF.

The table lists this clone with a few counts. The chain joins TRBV5-5 to TRBJ2-1; 13 positions match TRBD2. V gave up 4 bases and J gave up 10 bases; unmatched junction bases: 8. Germline V gene data show CDR1 as SGHKS and CDR2 as YYEKEE (reference sequence). The CDR3 consists of 15 residues. CDR3 nucleotides: TGTGCCAGCAGCAGAGGGACTAGCGGGGTGGAGGAGCAGTTCTTC. Translated: CASSRGTSGVEEQFF.

CDR3 in DNA: TGTGCCAGCAGTACTCCCCGGGACAACCAAGAGACCCAGTACTTC. This encodes CASSTPRDNQETQYF. The chain joins TRBV6-1 to TRBJ2-5, with D possibly being TRBD1 (6 bases). The germline gives CDR1 MNHNS, CDR2 SASEGT. The CDR3 totals 15 residues. V shed 5 bases and J shed 0 bases, with 13 bases lying between them.

Written as DNA, the CDR3 is TGTGCCAGCAGCCAGACAGGGGGCAACGAGCAGTACTTC. Amino acid sequence: CASSQTGGNEQYF. The V gene is TRBV14, the J gene TRBJ2-7; 10 nucleotides align to TRBD1. The germline V gene encodes CDR1 SGHDN and CDR2 FVKESK. Unmatched junction bases numbered 1, after V lost 3 bases and J lost 5 bases. The CDR3 is 13 amino acids.